The source of this T cell receptor beta chain is a study of blood T cell repertoires in COVID-19. In its sample, this clone was seen a few times. The CDR3 extends over 14 amino acids. The V end lost 2 bases, the J end lost 0 bases, and 7 bases lay between the germline ends. Germline V gene lookup returns CDR1 KGHSH and CDR2 LQKENI. Under the authors' procedure: Reference gene primer amplification yielded estimated nucleated cell counts. The assay was immunoSEQ multiplex PCR, and TCRdb's table has in-frame clones only and misses some. The V and J calls and clone size come from that table; D and trimming were worked out from the DNA. Of fewer than 110,000 clones listed, roughly 88% are singletons.

The TCR sequence derives from a human donor in a cohort sampled during active COVID-19. The specimen sequenced was peripheral blood. The gene calls are TRBV18 and TRBJ2-5, with D possibly matching TRBD1 (5 bases). The CDR3 coding sequence is TGTGCCAGCTCACCATCAGGGTACCAAGAGACCCAGTACTTC. Translation: CASSPSGYQETQYF.